This T cell receptor beta chain was captured in a study of blood T cell repertoires in COVID-19. The protocol was immunoSEQ multiplex PCR, while the TCRdb copy is restricted to in-frame clones and leaves out a portion. The sample includes approximately 450,000 clones, roughly nine tenths of them seen just once. Recovered status applied to Cohort 3 donors who had two consecutive negative PCRs. It also applied to those with clearance or with symptom resolution. The TCR was taken from a man between 25 and 39 years old who had recovered from COVID-19. Sequencing was performed on PBMCs or T cells enriched from blood (not recorded which).

The CDR3 is CASSYSLGRSEAFF. The CDR3 nucleotides are TGTGCCAGCAGTTACAGTTTGGGGAGGTCTGAAGCTTTCTTT. The rearrangement links TRBV6-2 or TRBV6-3 to TRBJ1-1, with D uncertain. CDR1 and CDR2 from the germline V gene are MNHEY and SVGEGT. The CDR3 runs to 14 residues. Trimming left V 2 bases short and J 6 bases short, with 13 bases between.